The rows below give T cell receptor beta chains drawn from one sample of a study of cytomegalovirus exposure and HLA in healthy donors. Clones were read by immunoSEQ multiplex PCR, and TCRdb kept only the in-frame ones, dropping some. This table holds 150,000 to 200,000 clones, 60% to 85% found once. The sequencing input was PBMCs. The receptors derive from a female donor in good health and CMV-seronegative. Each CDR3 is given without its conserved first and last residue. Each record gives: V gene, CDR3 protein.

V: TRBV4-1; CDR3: ASSQDKGWYGQGEVPGELF
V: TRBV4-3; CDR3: ASSQATSGARGEQF
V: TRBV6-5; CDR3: ASTRGGFETQY
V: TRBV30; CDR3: AWSRELYEQY
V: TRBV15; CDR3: ATSGQGSAIIREQY
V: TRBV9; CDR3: ASSAEGVWTEAF
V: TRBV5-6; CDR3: ASSLADRGRRGNTIY
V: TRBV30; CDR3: AWRITGARNTIY
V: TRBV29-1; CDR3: SVEGGGPGVNEQF
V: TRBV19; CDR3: ASNSYTGNTEAF
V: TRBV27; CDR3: ASSSRGGGINSPLH
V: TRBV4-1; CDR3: ASSRGGAYGYT
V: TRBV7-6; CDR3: ASSLEPLRAEQF
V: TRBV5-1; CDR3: ASSLGISSSYNSPLH
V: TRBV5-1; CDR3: ASSQGRGREKLF
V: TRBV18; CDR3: ASSPPGGEGNEQF
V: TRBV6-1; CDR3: ASSERLAVYEQY
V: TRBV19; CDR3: ASRGDRETEAF
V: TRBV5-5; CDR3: ASSLARGNTDTQY
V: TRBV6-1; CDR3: ASKDRPYSNQPQH
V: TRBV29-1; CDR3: SSRTDNYGYT
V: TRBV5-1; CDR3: ASSLGTVPPANYGYT
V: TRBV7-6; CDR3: ASSTGTTGGETQY
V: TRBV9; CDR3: ASSVNQASYEQY
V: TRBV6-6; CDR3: ASNRLAGVTGELF
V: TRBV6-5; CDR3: ASSYSGGIGSDTQY
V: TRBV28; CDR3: ASSSRTSMNTEAF
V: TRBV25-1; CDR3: ASSDYLGQSPNTEAF
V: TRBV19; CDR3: ATMTSEWIQY
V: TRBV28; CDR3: ASSRAGREAF
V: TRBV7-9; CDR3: ASSWSGVGANTGELF
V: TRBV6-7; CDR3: ASSWGGPRTDTQY
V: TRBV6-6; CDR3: ASSYSIGTDTQY
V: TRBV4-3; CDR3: ASSQGVGGVYEQY
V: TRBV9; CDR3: ASSPRGGYNEKLF
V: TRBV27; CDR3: ASSLFRGASYEQY
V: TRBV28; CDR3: ASNIHISQETQY
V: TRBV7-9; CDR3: ASSLIQDLANTGELF
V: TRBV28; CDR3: ASRGSLAGRNEQY
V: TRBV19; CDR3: ASRTEGTEAF
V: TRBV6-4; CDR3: ASSEVQGGYTEAF
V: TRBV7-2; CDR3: ASSSQTGLSGNTIY
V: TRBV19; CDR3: ASSYLDEQF
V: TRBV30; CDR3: AWSFDSSNQPQH
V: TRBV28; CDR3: ASSTRQGANEQY
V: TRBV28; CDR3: ASSPRGDHEQY
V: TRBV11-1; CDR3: ASSAGQGSRFEQY
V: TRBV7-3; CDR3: ASSLLGGPNTGELF
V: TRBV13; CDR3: ASSEKWGSPGYT
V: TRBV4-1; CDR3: ASSQDLVSDTQY
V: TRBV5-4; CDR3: ASTATGVPDTQY
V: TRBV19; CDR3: ASTSAGTGGRNTIY
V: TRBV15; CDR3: ATSRAITGLSYNEQF
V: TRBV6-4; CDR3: ASSVDSNQPQH
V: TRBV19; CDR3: ASSWDRERVQPQH